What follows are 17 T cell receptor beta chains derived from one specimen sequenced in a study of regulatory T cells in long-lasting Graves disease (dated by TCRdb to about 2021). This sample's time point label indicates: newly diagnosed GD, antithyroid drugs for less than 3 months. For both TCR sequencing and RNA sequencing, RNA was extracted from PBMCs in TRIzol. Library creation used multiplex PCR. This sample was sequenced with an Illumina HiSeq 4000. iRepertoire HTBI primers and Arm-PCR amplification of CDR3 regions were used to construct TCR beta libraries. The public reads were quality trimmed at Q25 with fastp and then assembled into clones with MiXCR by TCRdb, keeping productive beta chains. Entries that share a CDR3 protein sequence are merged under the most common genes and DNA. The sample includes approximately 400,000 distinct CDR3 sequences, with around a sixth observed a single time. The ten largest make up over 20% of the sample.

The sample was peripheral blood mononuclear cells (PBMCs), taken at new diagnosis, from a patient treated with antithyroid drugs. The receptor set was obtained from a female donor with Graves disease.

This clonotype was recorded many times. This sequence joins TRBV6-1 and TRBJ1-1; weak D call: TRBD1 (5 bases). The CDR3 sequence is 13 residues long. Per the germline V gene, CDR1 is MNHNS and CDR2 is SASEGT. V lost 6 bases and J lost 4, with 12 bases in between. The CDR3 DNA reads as TGTGCCAGCAGGGACCATAGGGGCACTGAAGCTTTCTTT. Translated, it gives CASRDHRGTEAFF.

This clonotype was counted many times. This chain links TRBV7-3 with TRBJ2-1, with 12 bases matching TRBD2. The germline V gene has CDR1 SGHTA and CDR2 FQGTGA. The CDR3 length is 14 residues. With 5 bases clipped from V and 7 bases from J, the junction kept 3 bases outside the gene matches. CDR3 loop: CASSLGTSGNEQFF. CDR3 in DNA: TGTGCCAGCAGCCTTGGGACTAGCGGGAATGAGCAGTTCTTC.

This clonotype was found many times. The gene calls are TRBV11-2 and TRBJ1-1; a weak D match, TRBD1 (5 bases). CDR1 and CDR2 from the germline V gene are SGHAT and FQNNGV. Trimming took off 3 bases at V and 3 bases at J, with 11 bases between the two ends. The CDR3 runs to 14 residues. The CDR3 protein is CASSLGGVYTEAFF. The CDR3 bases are TGTGCCAGCAGCTTGGGGGGAGTCTACACTGAAGCTTTCTTT.

For the CDR3, the DNA is TGTGCCAGCAGTCCACCCAGCGCCTATGGCTACACCTTC. It translates to CASSPPSAYGYTF. This chain joins TRBV9 and TRBJ1-2; D is unresolved. There are 13 residues in the CDR3. The germline V and J ends were trimmed by 5 bases and 4 bases, with 12 bases remaining between them. Germline lookup yields CDR1 SGDLS and CDR2 YYNGEE.

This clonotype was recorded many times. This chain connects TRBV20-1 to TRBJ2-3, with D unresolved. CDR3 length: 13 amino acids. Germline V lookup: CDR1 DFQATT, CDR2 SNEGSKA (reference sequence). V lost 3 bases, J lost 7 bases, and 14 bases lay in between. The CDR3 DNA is TGCAGTGCTAGTGAAGGACCTTCGTATACGCAGTATTTT. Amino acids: CSASEGPSYTQYF.

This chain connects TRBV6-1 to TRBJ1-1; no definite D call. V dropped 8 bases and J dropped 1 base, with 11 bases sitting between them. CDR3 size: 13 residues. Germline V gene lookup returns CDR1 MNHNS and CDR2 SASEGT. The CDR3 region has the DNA TGTGCCAGCCGACGGGAATGGAACACTGAAGCTTTCTTT. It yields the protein CASRREWNTEAFF.

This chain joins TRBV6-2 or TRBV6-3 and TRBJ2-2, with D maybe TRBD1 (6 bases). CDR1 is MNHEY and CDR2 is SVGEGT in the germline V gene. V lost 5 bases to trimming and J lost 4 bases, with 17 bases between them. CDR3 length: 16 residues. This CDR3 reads CASSKSDRLVTGELFF. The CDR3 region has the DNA TGTGCCAGCAGTAAATCCGACAGGCTAGTCACCGGGGAGCTGTTTTTT.

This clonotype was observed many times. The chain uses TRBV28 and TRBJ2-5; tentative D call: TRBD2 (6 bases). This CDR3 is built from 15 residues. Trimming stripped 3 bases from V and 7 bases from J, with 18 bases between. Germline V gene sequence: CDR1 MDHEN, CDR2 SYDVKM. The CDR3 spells CASSFIIGGPGTQYF. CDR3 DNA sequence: TGTGCCAGCAGTTTTATCATCGGGGGTCCGGGGACCCAGTACTTC.

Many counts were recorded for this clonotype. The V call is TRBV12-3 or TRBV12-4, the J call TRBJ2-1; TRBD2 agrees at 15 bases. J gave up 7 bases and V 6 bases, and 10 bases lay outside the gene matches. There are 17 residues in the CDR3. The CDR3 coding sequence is TGTGCCAGCAGCGGACTAGCGGGAGGGGGTCATTGGAATGAGCAGTTCTTC. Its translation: CASSGLAGGGHWNEQFF.

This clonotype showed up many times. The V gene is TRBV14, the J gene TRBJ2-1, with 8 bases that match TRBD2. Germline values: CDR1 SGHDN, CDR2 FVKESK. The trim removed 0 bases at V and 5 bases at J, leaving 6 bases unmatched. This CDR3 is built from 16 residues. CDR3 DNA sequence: TGTGCCAGCAGCCAAGAACGTACTAGCGGACACAATGAGCAGTTCTTC. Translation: CASSQERTSGHNEQFF.

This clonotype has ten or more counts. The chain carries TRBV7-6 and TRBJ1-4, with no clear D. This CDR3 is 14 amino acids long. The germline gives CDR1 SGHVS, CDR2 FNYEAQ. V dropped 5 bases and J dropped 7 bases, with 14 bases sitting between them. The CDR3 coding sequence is TGTGCCAGCAGCCCAATCGGAGAAGGTGAAAAACTGTTTTTT. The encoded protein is CASSPIGEGEKLFF.

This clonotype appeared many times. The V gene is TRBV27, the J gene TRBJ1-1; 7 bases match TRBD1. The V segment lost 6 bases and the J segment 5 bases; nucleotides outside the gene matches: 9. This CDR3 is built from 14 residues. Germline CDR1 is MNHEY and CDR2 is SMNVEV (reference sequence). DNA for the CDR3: TGTGCCAGCAGGTCCACGACAGGGTGGACTGAAGCTTTCTTT. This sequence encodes CASRSTTGWTEAFF.

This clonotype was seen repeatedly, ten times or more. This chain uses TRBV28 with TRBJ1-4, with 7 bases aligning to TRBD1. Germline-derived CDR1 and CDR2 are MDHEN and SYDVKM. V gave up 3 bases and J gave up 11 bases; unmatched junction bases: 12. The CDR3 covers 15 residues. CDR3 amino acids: CASSFLIGGGDKLFF. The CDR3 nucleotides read TGTGCCAGCAGTTTTTTAATCGGAGGGGGCGACAAACTGTTTTTT.

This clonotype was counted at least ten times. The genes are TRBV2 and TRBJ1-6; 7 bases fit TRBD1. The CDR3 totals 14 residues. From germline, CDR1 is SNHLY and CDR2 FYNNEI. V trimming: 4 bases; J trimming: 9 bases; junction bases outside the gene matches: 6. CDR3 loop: CASSGQGLRSPLHF. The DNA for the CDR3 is TGTGCCAGCAGTGGACAGGGATTGCGTTCACCCCTCCACTTT. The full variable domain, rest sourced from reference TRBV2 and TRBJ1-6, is EPEVTQTPSHQVTQMGQEVILRCVPISNHLYFYWYRQILGQKVEFLVSFYNNEISEKSEIFDDQFSVERPDGSNFTLKIRSTKLEDSAMYFCASSGQGLRSPLHFGNGTRLTVT.

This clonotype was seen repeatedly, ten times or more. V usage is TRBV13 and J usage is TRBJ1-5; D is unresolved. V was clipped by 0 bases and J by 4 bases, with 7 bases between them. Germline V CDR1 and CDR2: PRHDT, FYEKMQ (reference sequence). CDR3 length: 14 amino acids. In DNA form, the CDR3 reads TGTGCCAGCAGCTTAGGGGTCGTAAATCAGCCCCAGCATTTT. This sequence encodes CASSLGVVNQPQHF.

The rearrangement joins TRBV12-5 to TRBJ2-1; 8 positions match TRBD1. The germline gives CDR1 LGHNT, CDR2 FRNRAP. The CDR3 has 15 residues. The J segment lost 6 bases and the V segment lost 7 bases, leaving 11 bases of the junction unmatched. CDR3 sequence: CASASRQGSLNEQFF. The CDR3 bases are TGTGCTAGTGCCTCCAGACAGGGGTCCCTCAATGAGCAGTTCTTC.

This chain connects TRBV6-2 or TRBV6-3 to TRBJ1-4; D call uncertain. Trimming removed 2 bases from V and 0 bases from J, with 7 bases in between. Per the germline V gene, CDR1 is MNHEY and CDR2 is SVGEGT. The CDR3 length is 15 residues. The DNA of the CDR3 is TGTGCCAGCAGTTACCGGGCTTCAACTAATGAAAAACTGTTTTTT. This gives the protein CASSYRASTNEKLFF.